The 18 T cell receptor beta chains below come from one sample, sequenced in a study of blood T cell repertoires in COVID-19. TCRdb keeps only in-frame clones here, not all; method: immunoSEQ multiplex PCR. The profile shows approximately 150,000 clones, 80% to 90% of them singletons. Source material: peripheral blood. The receptors were sampled from a woman aged 50 to 65 in a cohort sampled during active or convalescent COVID-19.

The genes are TRBV28 and TRBJ1-6; tentatively, D is TRBD1 (5 bases). V lost 5 bases and J lost 7, with 12 bases in between. Germline loops: CDR1 MDHEN, CDR2 SYDVKM. The CDR3 is 14 residues long. In DNA, the CDR3 is TGTGCCAGCAGTATACAGGAGTTCAATTCACCCCTCCACTTT. Amino acid sequence: CASSIQEFNSPLHF.

The chain combines TRBV7-2 with TRBJ1-5; D unclear. Germline CDR1 is SGHTA and CDR2 is FQGNSA. The CDR3 has 15 amino acids. Trimming shortened V by 2 bases and J by 0 bases, and 8 bases separated the two germline ends. This CDR3 reads CASSLQQSSNQPQHF. The CDR3 nucleotides read TGTGCCAGCAGCTTACAACAGTCTAGCAATCAGCCCCAGCATTTT.

This sequence joins TRBV7-2 and TRBJ1-2; 7 nucleotides align to TRBD1. The junction had 7 bases not matched to a gene; V was cut back by 4 bases and J by 5 bases. From germline, CDR1 is SGHTA and CDR2 FQGNSA. CDR3 length equals 14 residues. The CDR3 DNA is TGTGCCAGCAGCTCATGGACAGGAACTTATGGCTACACCTTC. Its translation is CASSSWTGTYGYTF.

The CDR3, as DNA: TGTGCCAGTCAACAGGGCACCTACGAGCAGTACTTC. This codes for CASQQGTYEQYF. The V call is TRBV6-5, the J call TRBJ2-7; TRBD1 might be the D (6 bases). The CDR3 spans 12 residues. The germline CDR1 and CDR2 sequences are MNHEY and SVGAGI. Trimming pared 9 bases from V and 2 bases from J, leaving 11 bases between.

Comment on this clone: The germline gene is not matched at one end of the junction; a read error may be the cause. J is TRBJ1-5 and V is TRBV6-1, with unresolved D. This CDR3 region has 21 residues. CDR1 is MNHNS, CDR2 SASEGT, per germline. The CDR3: CASSEASGGRHTVNSNQPQHF. The CDR3 DNA follows: TGTGCCAGCAGCGAAGCGTCCGGAGGCCGACACACCGTAAATAGCAATCAGCCCCAGCATTTT.

The rearrangement uses TRBV4-2 and TRBJ2-7, with 11 bases matching TRBD2. CDR1 LGHNA and CDR2 YNFKEQ come from the germline V gene. The CDR3 totals 15 residues. Trimming cost V 1 base and J 2 bases; bases outside gene matches: 1. CDR3 bases: TGTGCCAGCAGCCAAGGACTAGCGGGAACCTACGAGCAGTACTTC. It is translated as CASSQGLAGTYEQYF.

The gene calls are TRBV6-5 and TRBJ1-2, with D tentatively TRBD1 (6 bases). Germline loops: CDR1 MNHEY, CDR2 SVGAGI. Trimming left V 0 bases short and J 5 bases short, with 10 bases between. This CDR3 contains 14 residues. The CDR3 DNA is TGTGCCAGCAGTTACTCGTACAGGGAGTATGGCTACACCTTC. Translated, it gives CASSYSYREYGYTF.

The V and J genes are TRBV7-2 and TRBJ2-7, with 9 bases aligning to TRBD2. Germline-derived CDR1 and CDR2 are SGHTA and FQGNSA. The CDR3 length is 14 residues. V was clipped by 3 bases and J by 4 bases; unmatched bases: 4. The CDR3 sequence is CASSLKGLAYEQYF. The CDR3 DNA reads TGTGCCAGCAGCTTGAAGGGACTAGCTTACGAGCAGTACTTC.

The chain recombines TRBV5-4 with TRBJ1-2; 8 bases align to TRBD1. This CDR3 contains 13 residues. V shed 5 bases, J shed 8 bases, and the junction held 8 bases outside the gene matches. In germline, CDR1 is SGHNT, CDR2 YYREEE (reference sequence). As DNA, the CDR3 is TGTGCCAGCAGTTCGGACAGGGCATACGGCTACACCTTC. This gives the protein CASSSDRAYGYTF.

The chain links TRBV6-6 to TRBJ2-1; 13 bases match TRBD2. V shed 5 bases and J 0 bases; nucleotides not matched to a gene: 1. This CDR3 spans 16 amino acids. The V gene's germline CDR1 is MNHNY and CDR2 SVGAGI (reference sequence). The CDR3 here is CASSGTSGDSYNEQFF. CDR3 in DNA: TGTGCCAGCAGTGGGACTAGCGGGGACTCCTACAATGAGCAGTTCTTC.

The chain recombines TRBV11-3 with TRBJ1-1; the D is unclear. This CDR3 comprises 13 residues. V gave up 8 bases and J gave up 1 base, with 11 bases separating them. From germline, CDR1 is SGHNT and CDR2 YENEEA. The CDR3 is CASSVWANTEAFF. CDR3 in DNA: TGTGCCAGCTCTGTCTGGGCGAACACTGAAGCTTTCTTT.

V and J are TRBV2 and TRBJ1-2; the D gene is possibly TRBD1 (5 bases). This CDR3 spans 12 amino acids. The V end was cut by 6 bases, the J end by 4 bases, with 9 bases between. Per the germline V gene, CDR1 is SNHLY and CDR2 is FYNNEI. The chain's CDR3 is CASRRGGYGYTF. In nucleotides, the CDR3 is TGTGCCAGCAGAAGGGGCGGCTATGGCTACACCTTC.

The CDR3 protein is CASSLIQGPGQPQHF. The CDR3 region has the DNA TGTGCCAGTAGTTTAATTCAGGGTCCCGGTCAGCCCCAGCATTTT. V gene TRBV19 combines with J gene TRBJ1-5; D possibly corresponds to TRBD1 (5 bases). This CDR3 contains 15 residues. V lost 5 bases and J 6 bases, leaving 17 bases between the germline ends. Germline assignment: CDR1 LNHDA and CDR2 SQIVND (reference sequence).

The chain links TRBV21-1 to TRBJ2-7; the table's D call TRBD1 went unverified against the DNA. TRBV21-1 is given as a pseudogene. The CDR3 length is 16 residues. As DNA, the CDR3 is TGTGCCAGCAGCGATACGGCCCGGGACAGCGATTACGAGCAGTACTTC. Protein product: CASSDTARDSDYEQYF.

CDR3 nucleotides: TGTGCCAGCAGCTTCATTGACAGGGGAGGCGGTCAGCCCCAGCATTTT. This encodes CASSFIDRGGGQPQHF. This chain joins TRBV7-2 and TRBJ1-5, with 8 nucleotides matching TRBD1. V was pared by 3 bases and J by 6 bases, with 10 bases of the junction left unmatched. Germline values: CDR1 SGHTA, CDR2 FQGNSA. This CDR3 is 16 amino acids long.

The chain recombines TRBV20-1 with TRBJ1-3, with TRBD1 as a possible D gene (6 bases). Trimming left V 3 bases short and J 1 base short, with 13 bases between. CDR1 DFQATT and CDR2 SNEGSKA come from the germline V gene (reference sequence). The CDR3 has 15 amino acids. The CDR3, as DNA: TGCAGTGCTAGTTTCCACAGGGCATCTGGAAACACCATATATTTT. Translation gives CSASFHRASGNTIYF.

This chain links TRBV5-1 with TRBJ2-3, with 8 bases lining up with TRBD2. The germline gives CDR1 SGHRS, CDR2 YFSETQ. With V trimmed by 0 bases and J by 0 bases, 6 bases remained unmatched. The CDR3 runs 17 residues. The CDR3, as DNA: TGCGCCAGCAGCTTGGGGCTGACTAGCGTAAGCACAGATACGCAGTATTTT. Translated: CASSLGLTSVSTDTQYF.

This sequence joins TRBV6-5 and TRBJ1-2; 8 bases map to TRBD1. Germline loops: CDR1 MNHEY, CDR2 SVGAGI. The CDR3 is made up of 16 amino acids. The V gene end was trimmed by 2 bases and the J gene end by 2 bases; junction bases not matched to a gene: 7. This chain's CDR3 is CASSYVGQGRNYGYTF. DNA for the CDR3: TGTGCCAGCAGTTACGTTGGACAGGGCCGGAACTATGGCTACACCTTC.